Listed here are 24 T cell receptor beta chains from one sample, sequenced in a study of T cells in Graves' hyperthyroidism and ophthalmopathy. Amplification yielded TCR beta CDR3 regions, with RNA transcripts as the source. HTBI primers drove first-round RT-PCR of the TCR CDR3. TCRdb called the multiplex PCR reads again in MiXCR, with one record for every CDR3 protein. The data show around 520,000 distinct CDR3 sequences, 13% to 15% seen once. The sequenced material came from blood. The receptors stem from a woman in her thirties or forties with Graves' hyperthyroidism.

This clonotype was detected many times. This chain connects TRBV29-1 to TRBJ1-1, with TRBD1 matching 8 bases. Germline trimming cut 6 bases from V and 0 bases from J; bases unmatched to any gene: 9. The CDR3 contains 15 residues. Germline CDR1 SQVTM, CDR2 ANQGSEA. DNA of the CDR3: TGCAGCGTCCAGAGACAGGGGACCTTGAACACTGAAGCTTTCTTT. Its protein product is CSVQRQGTLNTEAFF. The full variable domain, rest sourced from reference TRBV29-1 and TRBJ1-1, is SAVISQKPSRDICQRGTSLTIQCQVDSQVTMMFWYRQQPGQSLTLIATANQGSEATYESGFVIDKFPISRPNLTFSTLTVSNMSPEDSSIYLCSVQRQGTLNTEAFFGQGTRLTVV.

In its sample, this clonotype was seen a few times. The rearrangement links TRBV4-1 to TRBJ1-5; D gene unclear. The CDR3 has 15 amino acids. Germline CDR1 is MGHRA and CDR2 is YSYEKL. The V end was cut by 0 bases, the J end by 7 bases, with 13 bases between. CDR3 loop: CASSQDWAGNQPQHF. CDR3 nucleotide sequence: TGCGCCAGCAGCCAAGATTGGGCCGGTAACCAGCCCCAGCATTTT.

The rearrangement uses TRBV30 and TRBJ2-7; D tentatively reads TRBD1 or TRBD2 (5 bases each). CDR1 and CDR2 (germline): GTSNPN, SVGIG (reference sequence). The CDR3 covers 14 residues. V lost 5 bases and J 4 bases, leaving 18 bases between the germline ends. CDR3 amino acids: CAWDRDGVRYEQYF. The CDR3 DNA is TGTGCCTGGGACCGGGACGGGGTTCGATACGAGCAGTACTTC.

This clonotype was observed many times. The V gene is TRBV2, the J gene TRBJ1-5; perhaps TRBD1 as D (5 bases). Germline V gives CDR1 SNHLY, CDR2 FYNNEI. V was cut by 2 bases and J by 2 bases, with 13 bases left in between. The CDR3 is 16 amino acids. CDR3 DNA sequence: TGTGCCAGCAGTGAATTTGCAGGACAAGGCAATCAGCCCCAGCATTTT. Its protein is CASSEFAGQGNQPQHF.

The chain joins TRBV24-1 to TRBJ2-1, with unresolved D. Trimming removed 4 bases at V and 7 bases at J, with 7 bases between. The CDR3 spans 12 residues. The germline gives CDR1 KGHDR, CDR2 SFDVKD. The CDR3 DNA reads TGTGCCACCAGTGAGGGGATAAATGAGCAGTTCTTC. Protein: CATSEGINEQFF.

This chain joins TRBV12-3 or TRBV12-4 and TRBJ2-7; D not resolved. The length of the CDR3 is 15 residues. Trimming stripped 6 bases from V and 2 bases from J, with 17 bases between. CDR3 amino acids: CASSHYGEGTYEQYF. CDR3 in DNA: TGTGCCAGCAGCCACTACGGCGAAGGTACCTACGAGCAGTACTTC.

This clonotype was picked up many times. V is TRBV12-3 or TRBV12-4 and J is TRBJ1-5; 10 nucleotides align to TRBD1. CDR3 length equals 13 residues. V was pared by 10 bases and J by 2 bases, with 2 bases of the junction left unmatched. DNA of the CDR3: TGTGCCACCGGGACAGGGGGCAATCAGCCCCAGCATTTT. This gives the protein CATGTGGNQPQHF.

Many counts were recorded for this clonotype. The chain carries TRBV28 and TRBJ2-1; 12 bases fit TRBD1. The V gene's germline CDR1 is MDHEN and CDR2 SYDVKM. J gave up 9 bases and V 5 bases, and 5 bases lay outside the gene matches. The CDR3 sequence is 14 residues long. The CDR3 DNA reads as TGTGCCAGCAGTCCGGGACAGGGGGCCGTTGAGCAGTTCTTC. Translation gives CASSPGQGAVEQFF.

This clonotype was seen repeatedly, ten times or more. The V gene is TRBV3-1, the J gene TRBJ2-1; a possible D gene is TRBD2 (5 bases). Deletions cut 1 base from V and 10 bases from J, with 11 bases between. The CDR3 runs to 13 residues. Germline-derived CDR1 and CDR2 are LGHDT and YNNKEL (reference sequence). DNA of the CDR3: TGTGCCAGCAGCCAAGTATTTAGCGACGAGCAGTTCTTC. Translated, it gives CASSQVFSDEQFF.

This clonotype has at least ten counts. The chain combines TRBV27 with TRBJ2-1; no definite D call. The CDR3 has 13 residues. Trimming took 3 bases from V and 7 from J, leaving 10 bases between them. In germline, CDR1 is MNHEY, CDR2 SMNVEV (reference sequence). CDR3 in amino acids: CASSFFSRNEQFF. The CDR3 DNA sequence: TGTGCCAGCAGTTTCTTTTCCCGAAATGAGCAGTTCTTC.

This clonotype was recorded at least ten times. This sequence joins TRBV29-1 and TRBJ1-1; no definite D call. The CDR3 extends over 14 amino acids. From germline, CDR1 is SQVTM and CDR2 ANQGSEA. Trimming left V 4 bases short and J 5 bases short, with 17 bases between. This CDR3 is CSVGSPRWETEAFF. The CDR3 nucleotides are TGCAGCGTTGGATCTCCCCGTTGGGAGACTGAAGCTTTCTTT.

This chain connects TRBV25-1 to TRBJ2-7; a weak D match, TRBD2 (7 bases). Deletions cut 6 bases from V and 5 bases from J, with 14 bases between. The CDR3 is made up of 13 amino acids. Germline assignment: CDR1 MGHDK and CDR2 SYGVNS. The CDR3 bases are TGTGCCAGCAGCCTCCTCGGGGGGCACGAGCAGTACTTC. It specifies CASSLLGGHEQYF.

V gene TRBV9 combines with J gene TRBJ2-7, with D unclear. Deletions cut 1 base from V and 5 bases from J, with 16 bases between. Germline V gene sequence: CDR1 SGDLS, CDR2 YYNGEE. There are 15 residues in the CDR3. CDR3 amino acids: CASSVSDIGSDEQYF. CDR3 in DNA: TGTGCCAGCAGCGTATCCGACATAGGGTCTGACGAGCAGTACTTC.

This clonotype was detected only a few times. The chain carries TRBV10-1 and TRBJ2-1; TRBD2 matches at 9 bases. Germline values: CDR1 WNHNN, CDR2 SYGVQD (reference sequence). V shed 3 bases and J 1 base; nucleotides not matched to a gene: 4. This CDR3 contains 16 residues. Here the CDR3 reads CASSDVGLASYNEQFF. CDR3 coding DNA: TGCGCCAGCAGTGACGTTGGACTAGCGTCCTACAATGAGCAGTTCTTC.

As regards this clonotype: Compared with germline, one end of the junction differs, possibly owing to a read error. The chain has TRBV14 and TRBJ2-1, with 9 bases that match TRBD2. This CDR3 is 16 amino acids long. Germline CDR1 is SGHDN and CDR2 is FVKESK. The CDR3 sequence is CASSEELAGIYNEQFF. For the CDR3, the DNA is TGTGCCAGCAGCGAAGAGCTAGCGGGAATCTACAATGAGCAGTTCTTC.

This clonotype was recorded many times. The gene calls are TRBV11-2 and TRBJ2-1; 11 bases are a match to TRBD1. V was pared by 6 bases and J by 7 bases, with 5 bases of the junction left unmatched. The CDR3 spans 14 residues. From germline, CDR1 is SGHAT and CDR2 FQNNGV. CDR3 bases: TGTGCCAGCAGGAGGACAGGGGGCTATAATGAGCAGTTCTTC. Protein sequence: CASRRTGGYNEQFF.

The V gene is TRBV4-1, the J gene TRBJ1-4, with D possibly being TRBD1 (6 bases). The ends were cut back, 2 bases at V and 5 bases at J, with 12 bases in the middle. The CDR3 covers 15 residues. The germline gives CDR1 MGHRA, CDR2 YSYEKL. The CDR3: CASSQSAQGNEKLFF. CDR3 DNA sequence: TGCGCCAGCAGCCAATCGGCCCAGGGGAATGAAAAACTGTTTTTT.

This clonotype was seen many times. The gene calls are TRBV5-1 and TRBJ2-7; TRBD2 matches at 8 bases. The CDR3 covers 14 residues. Per the germline V gene, CDR1 is SGHRS and CDR2 is YFSETQ. After removal of 4 bases from V and 2 bases from J, the junction contained 5 bases not matched to a gene. This chain's CDR3 is CASSGTSPTYEQYF. Written as DNA, the CDR3 is TGCGCCAGCAGCGGGACTAGTCCTACCTACGAGCAGTACTTC.

The sample holds a few counts of this clonotype. The chain couples TRBV6-1 to TRBJ1-1; TRBD1 matches at 8 bases. Germline CDR1 reads MNHNS; CDR2 reads SASEGT. The V gene end was trimmed by 8 bases and the J gene end by 8 bases; junction bases not matched to a gene: 13. This CDR3 region has 14 residues. Written as DNA, the CDR3 is TGTGCCAGCGGAACGACAGGGGATCCCGTGGAAGCTTTCTTT. Its protein product is CASGTTGDPVEAFF.

Points on this clonotype: A much larger clone differs from this one at a single base, so this may be a read error. The genes are TRBV7-9 and TRBJ2-7; TRBD2 is a possible D gene (6 bases). Germline-derived CDR1 and CDR2 are SEHNR and FQNEAQ (reference sequence). The V gene lost 7 bases and the J gene lost 2 bases, with 21 bases spanning the gap. The CDR3 is made up of 16 amino acids. The CDR3 DNA reads as TGTGCCAGCAACCCCGCGGCGGGACGGAACACCTACGAGCAGTACTTC. Amino acid sequence: CASNPAAGRNTYEQYF.

This clonotype has ten or more counts. The chain recombines TRBV3-1 with TRBJ1-1; 11 bases map to TRBD1. Germline V gene lookup returns CDR1 LGHDT and CDR2 YNNKEL (reference sequence). This CDR3 is built from 16 residues. V gave up 1 base and J gave up 3 bases; unmatched junction bases: 4. The CDR3 coding sequence is TGTGCCAGCAGCCAAGGGACAGGGGGCGTATACACTGAAGCTTTCTTT. Translation gives CASSQGTGGVYTEAFF.

The V gene is TRBV9, the J gene TRBJ1-1, with D tentatively TRBD1 (5 bases). Germline V gene data show CDR1 as SGDLS and CDR2 as YYNGEE. There are 14 residues in the CDR3. The ends were cut back, 4 bases at V and 1 base at J, with 11 bases in the middle. The CDR3 DNA reads as TGTGCCAGCAGCCAAGGCAGGGCGAACACTGAAGCTTTCTTT. Translated: CASSQGRANTEAFF. The whole variable domain, filled in from reference TRBV9 and TRBJ1-1, reads DSGVTQTPKHLITATGQRVTLRCSPRSGDLSVYWYQQSLDQGLQFLIQYYNGEERAKGNILERFSAQQFPDLHSELNLSSLELGDSALYFCASSQGRANTEAFFGQGTRLTVV.

V and J are TRBV10-3 and TRBJ1-1; no reliable D call. Per germline, CDR1 ENHRY and CDR2 SYGVKD. The length of the CDR3 is 12 residues. The ends were cut back, 0 bases at V and 5 bases at J, with 4 bases in the middle. The CDR3 DNA reads as TGTGCCATCAGTGAGTCAAGGACTGAAGCTTTCTTT. The encoded protein is CAISESRTEAFF.

This clonotype was recorded at least ten times. This chain's CDR3 is CARPRGSGQGPSNYGYTF. DNA of the CDR3: TGTGCCAGACCCAGGGGCTCGGGGCAGGGGCCGTCTAACTATGGCTACACCTTC. This chain connects TRBV11-3 to TRBJ1-2, with a weak D call TRBD1 (6 bases). This CDR3 spans 18 amino acids. The V and J ends lost 9 bases and 0 bases respectively, with 26 bases between them. Germline loops: CDR1 SGHNT, CDR2 YENEEA.